One and the same sample provided the 6 T cell receptor beta chains below, sequenced in a study of blood T cell repertoires in COVID-19. The protocol was immunoSEQ multiplex PCR, while the TCRdb copy is restricted to in-frame clones and leaves out a portion. The table includes around 170,000 clones, roughly 85% detected once. The sample taken for sequencing was peripheral blood. These receptors came from a man over 45 with active or convalescent COVID-19.

The V and J genes are TRBV10-2 and TRBJ1-1; D gene ambiguous. The CDR3 contains 12 residues. Looked up from germline, CDR1 is WSHSY and CDR2 is SAAADI. Trimming removed 5 bases from V and 0 bases from J, with 4 bases in between. The CDR3 sequence is CASSYMNTEAFF. In nucleotides, the CDR3 is TGCGCCAGCAGTTATATGAACACTGAAGCTTTCTTT.

The DNA of the CDR3 is TGCGCCAGCAGTGAAGCGGGGTTGGCAGGGAATGAGCAGTTCTTC. Protein sequence: CASSEAGLAGNEQFF. The genes are TRBV10-1 and TRBJ2-1; 7 nucleotides line up with TRBD2. The CDR3 is 15 amino acids. V lost 3 bases to trimming and J lost 7 bases; unmatched junction nucleotides: 9. Germline V gives CDR1 WNHNN, CDR2 SYGVQD (reference sequence).

The chain links TRBV5-1 to TRBJ2-4; tentatively, D is TRBD2 (6 bases). Trimming cost V 2 bases and J 3 bases, with 9 bases left between them. Germline loops: CDR1 SGHRS, CDR2 YFSETQ. There are 14 residues in the CDR3. This CDR3 reads CASSFGGGKNIQYF. The CDR3 bases are TGCGCCAGCAGCTTCGGGGGTGGCAAAAACATTCAGTACTTC.

This chain joins TRBV5-1 and TRBJ2-7, with D perhaps TRBD1 (5 bases). CDR1 is SGHRS, CDR2 YFSETQ, per germline. Trimming stripped 4 bases from V and 3 bases from J, with 11 bases between. The CDR3 totals 13 residues. This CDR3 reads CASSPTDSYEQYF. CDR3 in DNA: TGCGCCAGCAGCCCCACAGACAGCTACGAGCAGTACTTC.

The genes are TRBV19 and TRBJ2-2, with 8 bases fitting TRBD1. The CDR3 loop spans 16 amino acids. Germline trimming cut 6 bases from V and 1 base from J; bases unmatched to any gene: 7. Germline values: CDR1 LNHDA, CDR2 SQIVND (reference sequence). The CDR3 bases are TGTGCCAGTAGAAATCAGGGGGCGGAGAACACCGGGGAGCTGTTTTTT. This translates into CASRNQGAENTGELFF.

This chain joins TRBV6-5 and TRBJ1-2; tentatively, D is TRBD1 (6 bases). CDR1 MNHEY and CDR2 SVGAGI come from the germline V gene. The germline V and J ends were trimmed by 5 bases and 8 bases, with 15 bases remaining between them. The CDR3 has 13 amino acids. CDR3 protein: CASSTDQGYGYTF. CDR3 sequence (DNA): TGTGCCAGCAGTACGGATCAGGGGTACGGCTACACCTTC.